This entry lists 18 T cell receptor beta chains sequenced from one sample in a study of prognosis after radiotherapy for stage I lung cancer. Two-round multiplex PCR amplified TCR beta CDR3 from genomic DNA. Primers targeting each individual TRBV and TRBJ gene were applied in first-round PCR. Using its own MiXCR run on the multiplex PCR reads, TCRdb lists one record per CDR3 protein. In the table there are 25,000 to 35,000 distinct CDR3 sequences, around half of which are singletons. The source material was PBMCs, sampled before or after stereotactic body radiation therapy (not recorded which). These receptors originate from a donor over 45 with non-small cell lung cancer.

This clonotype was recorded many times. The gene calls are TRBV20-1 and TRBJ2-1; 8 positions match TRBD2. V shed 6 bases and J 6 bases; nucleotides not matched to a gene: 10. The CDR3 sequence is 14 residues long. Germline V gives CDR1 DFQATT, CDR2 SNEGSKA (reference sequence). CDR3 DNA sequence: TGCAGTGCCTCAACTAGCGGAAGGCTCAATGAGCAGTTCTTC. Translating it yields CSASTSGRLNEQFF.

This clonotype was counted ten times or more. V and J are TRBV20-1 and TRBJ2-1; tentatively, D is TRBD2 (6 bases). The CDR3 is made up of 14 amino acids. Trimming shortened V by 0 bases and J by 3 bases, and 9 bases separated the two germline ends. CDR1 DFQATT and CDR2 SNEGSKA come from the germline V gene (reference sequence). This chain's CDR3 is CSARDAGLYNEQFF. The CDR3 nucleotides read TGCAGTGCTAGAGATGCGGGACTCTACAATGAGCAGTTCTTC.

This clonotype counts as medium-sized. The chain couples TRBV7-8 to TRBJ2-3; TRBD1 matches at 7 bases. Trimming took 3 bases from V and 5 from J; bases not matched to a gene: 5. Germline CDR1 SGHVS, CDR2 FQNEAQ. The length of the CDR3 is 14 residues. In DNA form, the CDR3 reads TGTGCCAGCAGCTTCCGAGGGGGCTTAGATACGCAGTATTTT. Amino acid sequence: CASSFRGGLDTQYF.

J is TRBJ2-3 and V is TRBV5-1; 9 bases align to TRBD2. The V gene's germline CDR1 is SGHRS and CDR2 YFSETQ. The CDR3 is made up of 17 amino acids. Germline trimming cut 0 bases from V and 2 bases from J; bases unmatched to any gene: 7. Written as DNA, the CDR3 is TGCGCCAGCAGCTTGGTTCCTAGCGGGACAGTCACAGATACGCAGTATTTT. Its translation: CASSLVPSGTVTDTQYF.

A remark on this clonotype: Since a far larger clone is one base different, this is likely a read error. This chain links TRBV2 with TRBJ1-2; D unclear. From germline, CDR1 is SNHLY and CDR2 FYNNEI. CDR3 length equals 15 residues. V lost 6 bases and J 5 bases, leaving 19 bases between the germline ends. CDR3 protein: CASSPRVGSKYGYTF. The CDR3 nucleotides read TGTGCCAGCAGCCCCCGGGTAGGGAGTAAATATGGCTACACCTTC.

The chain recombines TRBV18 with TRBJ2-1; no definite D call. Trimming stripped 1 base from V and 5 bases from J, with 6 bases between. CDR1 is KGHSH, CDR2 LQKENI, per germline. The CDR3 has 13 amino acids. CDR3 in amino acids: CASSPRLNNEQFF. The CDR3 coding sequence is TGTGCCAGCTCACCACGTCTCAACAATGAGCAGTTCTTC.

This clonotype was detected only once. A read error may produce the germline difference seen at one junction end. The V and J genes are TRBV5-1 and TRBJ2-5, with a tentative D call TRBD1 (5 bases). The CDR3 loop spans 14 amino acids. Germline CDR1 SGHRS, CDR2 YFSETQ. For the CDR3, the DNA is TGCGCCAGCAGCTTGGGTTTGGGGCAAGAAACCCAGTACTTC. It specifies CASSLGLGQETQYF.

This clonotype was detected many times. The V gene is TRBV5-1, the J gene TRBJ2-3, with D possibly matching TRBD2 (6 bases). CDR1 is SGHRS and CDR2 is YFSETQ in the germline V gene. The CDR3 runs 16 residues. V lost 0 bases, J lost 3 bases, and 14 bases lay in between. DNA for the CDR3: TGCGCCAGCAGCTTGGCCGCTCTAGCGCTGACAGATACGCAGTATTTT. As protein: CASSLAALALTDTQYF.

The chain joins TRBV28 to TRBJ2-2; 7 positions match TRBD1. The CDR3 consists of 15 residues. CDR1 and CDR2 (germline): MDHEN, SYDVKM. Unmatched junction bases numbered 10, after V lost 6 bases and J lost 6 bases. CDR3 sequence: CASSPDRLKSGELFF. The CDR3 nucleotides are TGTGCCAGCAGCCCGGACAGGTTAAAGTCCGGGGAGCTGTTTTTT.

As regards this clonotype: The CDR3 does not close with the conserved phenylalanine or tryptophan, likely indicating a read error. This sequence joins TRBV12-3 or TRBV12-4 and TRBJ2-4; 9 bases are shared with TRBD1. V gave up 2 bases and J gave up 7 bases; unmatched junction bases: 6. The CDR3 extends over 15 amino acids. In DNA, the CDR3 is TGTGCCAGCAGTTTAAGGACAGGGGACCGGAACATTCAGTACCTC. This sequence encodes CASSLRTGDRNIQYL.

Details on this clonotype: A single base is all that separates this from a far larger clone, so a read error is likely. This sequence joins TRBV7-2 and TRBJ2-1; 7 bases align to TRBD1. The J call could be wrong; TRBJ2-7 is a better fit for the DNA end. Germline CDR1 reads SGHTA; CDR2 reads FQGNSA. The CDR3 covers 15 residues. The CDR3 DNA follows: TGTGCCAGCAGCCAGAGCCGATACAGGGGAAAAGAGCAGTACTTC. This gives the protein CASSQSRYRGKEQYF.

The chain is built from TRBV7-9 and TRBJ2-1; a weak D match, TRBD2 (5 bases). CDR1 is SEHNR and CDR2 is FQNEAQ in the germline V gene (reference sequence). This CDR3 region has 15 residues. The V end was cut by 7 bases, the J end by 15 bases, with 28 bases between. DNA of the CDR3: TGTGCCAGCATCCCGGATAGCGTGAGGGCCTTTAACACGTTCTTC. It translates to CASIPDSVRAFNTFF.

In the case of this clonotype: A much larger clone differs by one base, so this may be a read error. V is TRBV11-3 and J is TRBJ2-3; D is uncertain. The CDR3 has 13 amino acids. The germline V gene encodes CDR1 SGHNT and CDR2 YENEEA. CDR3 loop: CVSSKLISDTQYF. For the CDR3, the DNA is TGTGTCAGCTCGAAGCTTATCTCAGATACGCAGTATTTT.

Ten or more counts support this clonotype. V is TRBV7-9 and J is TRBJ1-1; D call uncertain. The V gene lost 5 bases and the J gene lost 0 bases, with 7 bases spanning the gap. The CDR3 runs 13 residues. CDR1 and CDR2 (germline): SEHNR, FQNEAQ (reference sequence). This CDR3 reads CASSLDMNTEAFF. The DNA of the CDR3 is TGTGCCAGCAGCCTCGACATGAACACTGAAGCTTTCTTT. The whole variable domain, remainder taken from reference TRBV7-9 and TRBJ1-1, is DTGVSQNPRHKITKRGQNVTFRCDPISEHNRLYWYRQTLGQGPEFLTYFQNEAQLEKSRLLSDRFSAERPKGSFSTLEIQRTEQGDSAMYLCASSLDMNTEAFFGQGTRLTVV.

This clonotype is labeled as medium-sized (0.01 to 0.1%). This rearrangement joins TRBV2 to TRBJ1-2; TRBD1 matches 7 bases. The CDR3 spans 15 residues. Trimming took 3 bases from V and 4 from J; bases not matched to a gene: 8. CDR1 is SNHLY and CDR2 is FYNNEI in the germline V gene. This CDR3 is CASSEEGRGSYGYTF. For the CDR3, the DNA is TGTGCCAGCAGTGAGGAGGGCAGGGGGTCCTATGGCTACACCTTC.

This clonotype was seen many times. The chain has TRBV20-1 and TRBJ2-5; possibly TRBD2 for D (5 bases). V lost 0 bases, J lost 1 base, and 12 bases lay in between. Germline-derived CDR1 and CDR2 are DFQATT and SNEGSKA (reference sequence). The CDR3 loop spans 15 amino acids. The CDR3 DNA reads as TGCAGTGCTAGAGATCCCCGAGGGCCCCAAGAGACCCAGTACTTC. It specifies CSARDPRGPQETQYF.

Turning to this clonotype: An end of the junction differs from the germline gene, which may be a read error. This rearrangement joins TRBV3-1 to TRBJ1-2, with 7 bases lining up with TRBD1. CDR3 length: 14 residues. The germline V gene has CDR1 LGHDT and CDR2 YNNKEL (reference sequence). The CDR3 DNA sequence: TGTGCCAGCAGCCAGAACAGGGGTAACTATGGCTACGCCTTC. Residues: CASSQNRGNYGYAF.

Ten or more counts support this clonotype. The J gene is TRBJ2-3, the V gene TRBV4-1; TRBD1 agrees at 9 bases. CDR1 and CDR2 (germline): MGHRA, YSYEKL. The CDR3 covers 18 residues. The V and J ends lost 4 bases and 1 base, in that order; junction bases with no gene match: 12. CDR3 residues: CASSPNETGGQGTDTQYF. CDR3 bases: TGCGCCAGCAGCCCGAACGAAACAGGGGGCCAGGGCACAGATACGCAGTATTTT.